This T cell receptor (beta chain) appears in the sequencing data of a study of Graves' ophthalmopathy and Graves' hyperthyroidism. Researchers took RNA transcripts and amplified TCR beta CDR3 regions from them. RT-PCR was first run with HTBI primers, then multiplex PCR in a second round. One entry per CDR3 protein results from TCRdb running MiXCR on the multiplex PCR reads. The sample shows a few hundred thousand distinct CDR3 sequences, roughly a sixth of them seen only once. This CDR3 spans 18 amino acids. V trimming: 3 bases; J trimming: 2 bases; junction bases outside the gene matches: 7. This clonotype has ten or more counts.

The material sequenced was peripheral blood. The V and J genes are TRBV12-3 or TRBV12-4 and TRBJ2-3; 14 bases match TRBD2. The receptor was isolated from an adult woman with stable Graves' hyperthyroidism. This CDR3 reads CASSLTSGRGFLTDTQYF. The CDR3 DNA follows: TGTGCCAGCAGTTTGACTAGCGGGAGGGGGTTTCTCACAGATACGCAGTATTTT.